This TCR beta chain was documented in a study of CD8 T cells in ankylosing spondylitis. Findings of the study overall: It appeared that ankylosing spondylitis blood was characterized by a TCR beta motif of about eight highly homologous variants. Reportedly, matched ankylosing spondylitis synovial fluid was significantly enriched for disease-linked clones.

TCRdb ran MiXCR on the 5' RACE reads and lists one entry per CDR3 protein. This repertoire shows about 800,000 distinct CDR3 sequences, roughly 12% found once; its top ten account for more than 0.5%. As for this clonotype: Antigen unknown.

Specimen: blood, either unsorted or a sorted T cell fraction (not recorded which). The TCR was taken from a male donor with ankylosing spondylitis.

Here the CDR3 DNA reads TGTGCCAGCAGCCCGCCTGAGCCTTACACTGAAGCTTTCTTT. Protein: CASSPPEPYTEAFF. This rearrangement joins TRBV14 to TRBJ1-1; D gene uncertain. This CDR3 comprises 14 residues. The germline V gene has CDR1 SGHDN and CDR2 FVKESK. The germline V and J ends were trimmed by 4 bases and 3 bases, with 12 bases remaining between them.